The clone carrying this TCR beta chain was counted a few times. This CDR3 comprises 13 residues. Deletions cut 1 base from V and 5 bases from J, with 5 bases between. Germline loops: CDR1 SGHVS, CDR2 FNYEAQ. This specimen belongs to a study of cytomegalovirus exposure and HLA in healthy donors. The PCR was carried out with 60 Vbeta primers and 13 Jbeta primers. Sequenced by immunoSEQ multiplex PCR; TCRdb stores in-frame clones only, minus some. Of some 95,000 clones listed, over 75% are singletons. The source material was PBMCs. The sequence was collected from a man in his fifties or sixties in good health and CMV-seropositive. J is TRBJ2-2 and V is TRBV7-6; D remains unclear. The CDR3: CASSLDWTGELFF. The CDR3 nucleotides are TGTGCCAGCAGCTTAGACTGGACCGGGGAGCTGTTTTTT.